A single sample gave rise to the 21 T cell receptor beta chains below, sequenced in a study of naive and memory T cell subsets. The library had UMIs added by 3' ligation of an oligonucleotide to TCR cDNA. Ligated cDNA underwent four rounds of PCR with nested alpha and beta constant region primers and SP2. TCRdb itself ran the 5' RACE reads through MiXCR, one entry per CDR3 protein. The profile shows roughly 30,000 distinct CDR3 sequences, over 15% of them singletons. These receptors were collected from a female donor in good health.

The chain couples TRBV29-1 to TRBJ2-3; the match to TRBD2 covers 11 bases. V dropped 1 base and J dropped 4; count of bases not matched to a gene: 10. Germline loops: CDR1 SQVTM, CDR2 ANQGSEA. The CDR3 consists of 17 residues. As DNA, the CDR3 is TGCAGCGTTGAAGGGGGGGGACTAGCGGCCCCCGCAGATACGCAGTATTTT. This gives the protein CSVEGGGLAAPADTQYF.

This clonotype rates as medium-sized. The J gene is TRBJ2-5, the V gene TRBV6-6, with D perhaps matching TRBD1 (7 bases). CDR3 length: 13 residues. Trimming took 2 bases from V and 4 from J, leaving 8 bases between them. Per the germline V gene, CDR1 is MNHNY and CDR2 is SVGAGI (reference sequence). The CDR3 DNA sequence: TGTGCCAGCAGTTACCAGGGGGGAGAGACCCAGTACTTC. Protein sequence: CASSYQGGETQYF.

In this sample, this clonotype is medium-sized. The rearrangement uses TRBV5-4 and TRBJ1-6; 9 bases map to TRBD1. Trimming took 3 bases from V and 8 from J; bases not matched to a gene: 3. Per the germline V gene, CDR1 is SGHNT and CDR2 is YYREEE (reference sequence). The CDR3 length is 14 residues. CDR3 in amino acids: CASSYDRGYSPLHF. The CDR3 nucleotides are TGTGCCAGCAGCTATGACAGGGGGTATTCACCCCTCCACTTT. Looking up the rest from reference TRBV5-4 and TRBJ1-6 gives the full variable domain: ETGVTQSPTHLIKTRGQQVTLRCSSQSGHNTVSWYQQALGQGPQFIFQYYREEENGRGNFPPRFSGLQFPNYSSELNVNALELDDSALYLCASSYDRGYSPLHFGNGTRLTVT.

This clonotype was counted at least ten times. V gene TRBV10-1 combines with J gene TRBJ1-2, with 7 nucleotides matching TRBD1. Germline-derived CDR1 and CDR2 are WNHNN and SYGVQD (reference sequence). The CDR3 is 13 residues long. The J segment lost 2 bases and the V segment lost 4 bases, leaving 1 base of the junction unmatched. CDR3 DNA sequence: TGCGCCAGCAGTGCGACAGGGAACTATGGCTACACCTTC. As protein: CASSATGNYGYTF.

Ten or more counts support this clonotype. This rearrangement joins TRBV20-1 to TRBJ1-1; D not certain. The CDR3 loop spans 15 amino acids. Germline lookup yields CDR1 DFQATT and CDR2 SNEGSKA (reference sequence). V gave up 1 base and J gave up 4 bases, with 16 bases separating them. CDR3 nucleotide sequence: TGCAGTGCTAGAGCCCCGACTGTTACAACCACTGAAGCTTTCTTT. Amino acids: CSARAPTVTTTEAFF.

In this sample, this clonotype turned up many times. V and J are TRBV29-1 and TRBJ2-7; 7 nucleotides match TRBD1. Germline V CDR1 and CDR2: SQVTM, ANQGSEA. After removal of 6 bases from V and 2 bases from J, the junction contained 7 bases not matched to a gene. The length of the CDR3 is 13 residues. The CDR3 DNA reads TGCAGCGTGACCCCCGGGACAGCCTACGAGCAGTACTTC. Its protein product is CSVTPGTAYEQYF.

The sample holds many counts of this clonotype. The chain employs TRBV20-1 and TRBJ2-7; the match to TRBD2 covers 9 bases. The CDR3 runs to 15 residues. The V segment lost 4 bases and the J segment 3 bases; nucleotides outside the gene matches: 10. Germline values: CDR1 DFQATT, CDR2 SNEGSKA (reference sequence). Here the CDR3 reads CSAKSLAGALYEQYF. CDR3 coding DNA: TGCAGTGCTAAGTCCTTAGCGGGGGCCCTCTACGAGCAGTACTTC.

The chain couples TRBV7-3 to TRBJ2-7; 9 nucleotides match TRBD1. CDR1 is SGHTA, CDR2 FQGTGA, per germline. CDR3 size: 15 residues. The V segment lost 0 bases and the J segment 4 bases; nucleotides outside the gene matches: 4. In nucleotides, the CDR3 is TGTGCCAGCAGCTTAACCGGGACAGGGATTTACGAGCAGTACTTC. Residues: CASSLTGTGIYEQYF. The whole variable domain, filled in from reference TRBV7-3 and TRBJ2-7, reads GAGVSQTPSNKVTEKGKYVELRCDPISGHTALYWYRQSLGQGPEFLIYFQGTGAADDSGLPNDRFFAVRPEGSVSTLKIQRTERGDSAVYLCASSLTGTGIYEQYFGPGTRLTVT.

This clonotype was recorded at least ten times. The chain is built from TRBV7-6 and TRBJ2-7; 11 positions match TRBD2. CDR1 is SGHVS, CDR2 FNYEAQ, per germline. This CDR3 comprises 16 residues. J was trimmed by 5 bases and V by 2 bases; bases with no gene match: 8. The CDR3 DNA follows: TGTGCCAGCAGCTTATCGGGAGGGACTAGCGGCAACGAGCAGTACTTC. Amino acids: CASSLSGGTSGNEQYF.

This clonotype is labeled as medium-sized. J is TRBJ1-1 and V is TRBV6-6, with D uncertain. The length of the CDR3 is 16 residues. CDR1 is MNHNY, CDR2 SVGAGI, per germline (reference sequence). Trimming pared 1 base from V and 1 base from J, leaving 13 bases between. The chain's CDR3 is CASSYWVRAQNTEAFF. Here the CDR3 DNA reads TGTGCCAGCAGTTACTGGGTTAGGGCCCAGAACACTGAAGCTTTCTTT.

Ten or more counts support this clonotype. The rearrangement uses TRBV6-5 and TRBJ2-1, with D possibly being TRBD1 (6 bases). Germline CDR1 reads MNHEY; CDR2 reads SVGAGI. V was trimmed by 6 bases and J by 6 bases, leaving 15 bases between them. There are 14 residues in the CDR3. The CDR3 loop is CASSRSTGFNEQFF. CDR3 nucleotide sequence: TGTGCCAGCAGCCGTAGTACAGGGTTCAATGAGCAGTTCTTC.

The sample holds many counts of this clonotype. V usage is TRBV20-1 and J usage is TRBJ2-1, with 8 bases aligning to TRBD2. The germline CDR1 and CDR2 sequences are DFQATT and SNEGSKA (reference sequence). The CDR3 spans 15 residues. V was pared by 1 base and J by 8 bases, with 10 bases of the junction left unmatched. CDR3 region: CSARGDGGAPYEQFF. For the CDR3, the DNA is TGCAGTGCTAGAGGGGACGGGGGGGCTCCCTATGAGCAGTTCTTC.

This clonotype has ten or more counts. The chain is built from TRBV19 and TRBJ2-4; perhaps TRBD1 as D (5 bases). V was clipped by 5 bases and J by 3 bases, with 17 bases between them. Germline lookup yields CDR1 LNHDA and CDR2 SQIVND (reference sequence). The CDR3 is made up of 16 amino acids. The CDR3 nucleotides read TGTGCCAGTAGTTTCGTAGGGGCTATCGGCAAAAACATTCAGTACTTC. This sequence encodes CASSFVGAIGKNIQYF.

In its sample, this clonotype was seen a few times. J is TRBJ2-1 and V is TRBV7-3; 12 bases match TRBD2. V was clipped by 5 bases and J by 4 bases; unmatched bases: 3. The germline CDR1 and CDR2 sequences are SGHTA and FQGTGA. The CDR3 extends over 15 amino acids. The CDR3 protein is CASSTTSGGYNEQFF. In DNA form, the CDR3 reads TGTGCCAGCAGCACTACTAGCGGGGGGTACAATGAGCAGTTCTTC.

The chain combines TRBV4-2 with TRBJ2-1; D call uncertain. The germline V gene has CDR1 LGHNA and CDR2 YNFKEQ. Trimming took 0 bases from V and 5 from J, leaving 8 bases between them. There are 14 residues in the CDR3. CDR3 amino acids: CASSQDRSDNEQFF. Written as DNA, the CDR3 is TGTGCCAGCAGCCAAGATCGGAGCGACAATGAGCAGTTCTTC.

This clonotype has a handful of counts. V gene TRBV14 combines with J gene TRBJ2-5, with TRBD2 as a possible D gene (6 bases). CDR1 and CDR2 (germline): SGHDN, FVKESK. V shed 3 bases and J shed 2 bases, with 13 bases lying between them. The CDR3 sequence is 15 residues long. CDR3 amino acids: CASSHLLAAQETQYF. The CDR3 coding sequence is TGTGCCAGCAGCCACCTTTTAGCGGCGCAAGAGACCCAGTACTTC.

Only a few counts were recorded for this clonotype. This chain links TRBV20-1 with TRBJ1-2, with D possibly matching TRBD1 (5 bases). CDR3 length equals 15 residues. Trimming left V 4 bases short and J 2 bases short, with 17 bases between. The germline CDR1 and CDR2 sequences are DFQATT and SNEGSKA (reference sequence). CDR3 in amino acids: CSAIPGGGGNYGYTF. Written as DNA, the CDR3 is TGCAGTGCTATCCCGGGGGGTGGGGGAAACTATGGCTACACCTTC.

The chain recombines TRBV29-1 with TRBJ2-7; 11 bases agree with TRBD2. The junction had 6 bases not matched to a gene; V was cut back by 7 bases and J by 1 base. There are 14 residues in the CDR3. Germline CDR1 SQVTM, CDR2 ANQGSEA. CDR3 loop: CSASGTSGSYEQYF. In DNA, the CDR3 is TGCAGCGCGTCCGGGACTAGCGGTTCCTACGAGCAGTACTTC.

This clonotype was picked up a small number of times. The DNA of the CDR3 is TGTGCCAGCAGCTTAGGCGGATGGAAGACGGGGGGGGCCCAGCCCCAGCATTTT. It encodes CASSLGGWKTGGAQPQHF. The chain combines TRBV7-2 with TRBJ1-5; D possibly corresponds to TRBD1 (6 bases). Germline lookup yields CDR1 SGHTA and CDR2 FQGNSA. Trimming removed 1 base from V and 7 bases from J, with 23 bases in between. The length of the CDR3 is 18 residues. The full variable domain, with the rest looked up from reference TRBV7-2 and TRBJ1-5, is GAGVSQSPSNKVTEKGKDVELRCDPISGHTALYWYRQSLGQGLEFLIYFQGNSAPDKSGLPSDRFSAERTGGSVSTLTIQRTQQEDSAVYLCASSLGGWKTGGAQPQHFGDGTRLSIL.

Here the CDR3 DNA reads TGTGCCAGCAGCTTAAGCCCAGCTATGAACACTGAAGCTTTCTTT. Translating gives CASSLSPAMNTEAFF. The chain uses TRBV7-3 and TRBJ1-1; D ambiguous. V lost 1 base, J lost 0 bases, and 9 bases lay in between. CDR1 and CDR2 (germline): SGHTA, FQGTGA. The CDR3 spans 15 residues.

This clonotype was seen at least ten times. This chain uses TRBV6-1 with TRBJ2-7; D unclear. This CDR3 spans 15 amino acids. Trimming left V 7 bases short and J 2 bases short, with 18 bases between. The germline V gene has CDR1 MNHNS and CDR2 SASEGT. In nucleotides, the CDR3 is TGTGCCAGCAACCCCGACCCAGCAGTACCCTACGAGCAGTACTTC. Its protein is CASNPDPAVPYEQYF.